What follows are 20 T cell receptor beta chains derived from one specimen sequenced in a study of blood T cell repertoires in COVID-19 (dated by TCRdb to the early 2020s). Libraries came from the immunoSEQ multiplex PCR assay. This is the immuneACCESS table as TCRdb keeps it, with only in-frame sequences that have V and J called. A part of the clones is gone; compared with another copy, unresolved V genes explain less than half, and the rest is unexplained. This sample has 100,000 to 130,000 clones in its table, and around 64% of those were observed once. The ten largest account for around 1.9% of the sample. Sequencing was done on a sample of peripheral blood. The receptors were gathered from a woman in her 40s with acute or convalescent COVID-19.

The rearrangement uses TRBV30 and TRBJ1-4; D gene unclear. V was pared by 0 bases and J by 5 bases, with 10 bases between. Looked up from germline, CDR1 is GTSNPN and CDR2 is SVGIG (reference sequence). The CDR3 is made up of 14 amino acids. CDR3 sequence: CAWSVGVMNEKLFF. CDR3 nucleotides: TGTGCCTGGAGTGTCGGTGTTATGAATGAAAAACTGTTTTTT.

The V gene is TRBV18, the J gene TRBJ1-1, with unresolved D. This CDR3 spans 13 amino acids. Trimming removed 1 base at V and 1 base at J, with 4 bases between. Germline V CDR1 and CDR2: KGHSH, LQKENI. CDR3 sequence (DNA): TGTGCCAGCTCACCACGAGAGAACACTGAAGCTTTCTTT. Protein product: CASSPRENTEAFF.

This clone was picked up a small number of times. V is TRBV20-1 and J is TRBJ1-5, with 12 bases identical to TRBD1. The CDR3 is made up of 16 amino acids. Germline V gene data show CDR1 as DFQATT and CDR2 as SNEGSKA (reference sequence). The junction had 12 bases not matched to a gene; V was cut back by 3 bases and J by 9 bases. This CDR3 reads CSASIPGQGAPGPQHF. Here the CDR3 DNA reads TGCAGTGCTAGTATACCGGGACAGGGGGCGCCCGGGCCCCAGCATTTT.

The table lists this clone with a count of one. The chain joins TRBV12-3 or TRBV12-4 to TRBJ2-1; TRBD2 might be the D (5 bases). Trimming pared 2 bases from V and 7 bases from J, leaving 9 bases between. The CDR3 runs to 13 residues. CDR3 residues: CASSLIRGNEQFF. The CDR3 DNA is TGTGCCAGCAGTTTAATTCGGGGAAATGAGCAGTTCTTC.

The chain uses TRBV24-1 and TRBJ1-6; D ambiguous. The CDR3 contains 17 residues. CDR1 is KGHDR, CDR2 SFDVKD, per germline. Trimming left V 8 bases short and J 0 bases short, with 16 bases between. The CDR3 loop is CATKEGGISSYNSPLHF. CDR3 nucleotide sequence: TGTGCCACCAAAGAGGGAGGGATCAGCTCCTATAATTCACCCCTCCACTTT.

There are a few counts of this clone. The genes are TRBV6-2 or TRBV6-3 and TRBJ2-1; TRBD1 aligns across 9 bases. CDR3 length: 14 amino acids. Germline CDR1 is MNHEY and CDR2 is SVGEGT. Trimming removed 6 bases from V and 5 bases from J; junction bases left unmatched: 5. In DNA, the CDR3 is TGTGCCAGCAGCGGACAGGGGATCGACAATGAGCAGTTCTTC. This gives the protein CASSGQGIDNEQFF.

In DNA, the CDR3 is TGTGCCAGTAGCTACTCGAAGGGACTAGCGGGGGGGTATAACACCGGGGAGCTGTTTTTT. It translates to CASSYSKGLAGGYNTGELFF. The chain carries TRBV19 and TRBJ2-2; 16 nucleotides align to TRBD2. V dropped 6 bases and J dropped 2; count of bases not matched to a gene: 12. The CDR3 sequence is 20 residues long. Germline assignment: CDR1 LNHDA and CDR2 SQIVND (reference sequence).

The chain carries TRBV19 and TRBJ2-3; 8 bases align to TRBD1. The germline CDR1 and CDR2 sequences are LNHDA and SQIVND (reference sequence). V lost 4 bases, J lost 4 bases, and 19 bases stayed unmatched. CDR3 size: 19 residues. In DNA, the CDR3 is TGTGCCAGTAGTACAAAGGACAGGGATCCCCCGCCTATCGCAGATACGCAGTATTTT. It specifies CASSTKDRDPPPIADTQYF.

The chain recombines TRBV19 with TRBJ2-7; TRBD2 agrees at 8 bases. This CDR3 spans 15 amino acids. Germline CDR1 is LNHDA and CDR2 is SQIVND (reference sequence). V gave up 3 bases and J gave up 2 bases; unmatched junction bases: 6. The CDR3 loop is CASSISGLGAYEQYF. CDR3 coding DNA: TGTGCCAGTAGTATTTCGGGACTAGGGGCCTACGAGCAGTACTTC.

Remarks on this clone: A read error may explain this, as a much larger clone is one base away. This chain connects TRBV30 to TRBJ2-5; 7 bases are a match to TRBD2. The CDR3 loop spans 16 amino acids. Germline V gives CDR1 GTSNPN, CDR2 SVGIG (reference sequence). Here the CDR3 reads CAWSAAGEGWQEAQYF. The DNA of the CDR3 is TGTGCCTGGAGTGCGGCCGGGGAGGGGTGGCAAGAGGCCCAGTACTTC.

This rearrangement joins TRBV10-3 to TRBJ1-2; D is unclear. Trimming pared 2 bases from V and 11 bases from J, leaving 18 bases between. The CDR3 spans 14 residues. Germline values: CDR1 ENHRY, CDR2 SYGVKD. The CDR3 loop is CAISEDAVREKYTF. The CDR3 DNA reads as TGTGCCATCAGTGAGGATGCGGTGAGGGAGAAGTACACCTTC.

The chain is built from TRBV28 and TRBJ1-2; D uncertain. Trimming pared 8 bases from V and 4 bases from J, leaving 14 bases between. Germline CDR1 and CDR2: MDHEN and SYDVKM. The CDR3 sequence is 13 residues long. The CDR3 sequence: CASCGLTAYGYTF. The CDR3 DNA is TGTGCCAGCTGTGGGTTAACAGCCTATGGCTACACCTTC.

This clone was seen just once. The J gene is TRBJ2-1, the V gene TRBV2, with 7 nucleotides matching TRBD1. Per germline, CDR1 SNHLY and CDR2 FYNNEI. The CDR3 sequence is 13 residues long. Trimming at V came to 6 bases and at J to 10 bases, leaving 9 bases not matched to a gene. This CDR3 is CASRIDRGGEQFF. CDR3 DNA sequence: TGTGCCAGCAGGATAGACAGAGGGGGCGAGCAGTTCTTC. The entire variable domain, with the rest obtained from reference TRBV2 and TRBJ2-1, is as follows: EPEVTQTPSHQVTQMGQEVILRCVPISNHLYFYWYRQILGQKVEFLVSFYNNEISEKSEIFDDQFSVERPDGSNFTLKIRSTKLEDSAMYFCASRIDRGGEQFFGPGTRLTVL.

This chain links TRBV19 with TRBJ2-6, with 7 nucleotides matching TRBD1. V dropped 7 bases and J dropped 0; count of bases not matched to a gene: 12. Germline V gives CDR1 LNHDA, CDR2 SQIVND (reference sequence). The CDR3 is 18 residues long. The CDR3 protein is CASITSGQSFSGANVLTF. The CDR3 nucleotides are TGTGCCAGTATTACCTCGGGACAGTCTTTCTCTGGGGCCAACGTCCTGACTTTC.

This clone was found many times. The V gene is TRBV4-1, the J gene TRBJ2-1; TRBD1 agrees at 7 bases. J was trimmed by 16 bases and V by 0 bases; bases with no gene match: 12. From germline, CDR1 is MGHRA and CDR2 YSYEKL. The CDR3 is 14 residues long. The CDR3 nucleotides are TGCGCCAGCAGCCAAGAACTAAGTCGGACAGGCTGCTTCTTC. This gives the protein CASSQELSRTGCFF.

The V call is TRBV11-2, the J call TRBJ2-7, with no clear D. CDR3 length: 13 residues. V shed 5 bases and J shed 2 bases, with 10 bases lying between them. CDR1 SGHAT and CDR2 FQNNGV come from the germline V gene. The CDR3 DNA sequence: TGTGCCAGCAGCCCCAGAGGTCCCTACGAGCAGTACTTC. It yields the protein CASSPRGPYEQYF.

This clone showed up just a few times. The CDR3 DNA is TGTGCCAGCAGCCCACAGGGGGCGGGAGAGACCCAGTACTTC. Its protein is CASSPQGAGETQYF. The chain is built from TRBV5-4 and TRBJ2-5, with 9 bases that match TRBD1. This CDR3 is 14 amino acids long. V trimming: 4 bases; J trimming: 4 bases; junction bases outside the gene matches: 5. Germline V lookup: CDR1 SGHNT, CDR2 YYREEE (reference sequence).

The chain couples TRBV10-3 to TRBJ2-1; 13 bases agree with TRBD2. The germline gives CDR1 ENHRY, CDR2 SYGVKD. CDR3 length: 19 amino acids. V was clipped by 3 bases and J by 0 bases; unmatched bases: 8. Written as DNA, the CDR3 is TGTGCCATCAGTGAACCGGGACTAGCGGGGATAAGCTCCTACAATGAGCAGTTCTTC. Amino acids: CAISEPGLAGISSYNEQFF.

This clone was observed a few times. The V call is TRBV19, the J call TRBJ2-2; D is undetermined. CDR1 is LNHDA and CDR2 is SQIVND in the germline V gene (reference sequence). Trimming took off 2 bases at V and 8 bases at J, with 9 bases between the two ends. The CDR3 totals 13 residues. In DNA form, the CDR3 reads TGTGCCAGTAGTATACGGCGGTCTGGGGAGCTGTTTTTT. Translating gives CASSIRRSGELFF.

The chain combines TRBV4-1 with TRBJ1-3; D might be TRBD1 (6 bases). Germline CDR1 MGHRA, CDR2 YSYEKL. V lost 6 bases and J 3 bases, leaving 12 bases between the germline ends. The CDR3 extends over 14 amino acids. The CDR3: CASRQRGGGNTIYF. In DNA form, the CDR3 reads TGCGCCAGCAGGCAAAGGGGGGGTGGAAACACCATATATTTT.